The 25 T cell receptor beta chains reported below all come from one sample, sequenced in a study of cytomegalovirus exposure and HLA in healthy donors. The PCR contained 60 Vbeta and 13 Jbeta primers. The assay was immunoSEQ multiplex PCR, and TCRdb's table has in-frame clones only and misses some. The table includes roughly 180,000 clones, 70% to 85% detected once. The sample was PBMCs. These receptors were taken from a man aged 18 to 35 in good health and CMV-seronegative.

This chain links TRBV6-6 with TRBJ2-7; 7 bases align to TRBD2. Germline V gene lookup returns CDR1 MNHNY and CDR2 SVGAGI (reference sequence). The CDR3 runs 13 residues. Trimming cost V 5 bases and J 5 bases; bases outside gene matches: 6. CDR3 sequence: CASSRIGGDEQYF. CDR3 sequence (DNA): TGTGCCAGCAGTCGCATTGGGGGGGACGAGCAGTACTTC.

The J gene is TRBJ1-2, the V gene TRBV19; D gene ambiguous. V was pared by 3 bases and J by 3 bases, with 17 bases between. Germline V CDR1 and CDR2: LNHDA, SQIVND (reference sequence). The CDR3 spans 16 residues. This chain's CDR3 is CASSMYQTLLDYGYTF. The CDR3 DNA follows: TGTGCCAGTAGTATGTATCAAACCCTCCTAGACTATGGCTACACCTTC.

The chain couples TRBV5-6 to TRBJ2-1, with 7 bases that match TRBD1. J lost 6 bases, V lost 3 bases, and 15 bases had no gene match. The CDR3 length is 17 residues. Germline CDR1 and CDR2: SGHDT and YYEEEE. CDR3: CASSSRQGPVIGNEQFF. The CDR3 DNA sequence: TGTGCCAGCAGCTCCCGACAGGGTCCGGTTATTGGCAATGAGCAGTTCTTC.

The J gene is TRBJ2-7, the V gene TRBV10-3; the D gene is possibly TRBD1 (5 bases). Germline V CDR1 and CDR2: ENHRY, SYGVKD. Trimming pared 7 bases from V and 3 bases from J, leaving 43 bases between. CDR3 length: 23 amino acids. CDR3: CAIKGRDGQGSPPKAGRGYEQYF. CDR3 nucleotide sequence: TGTGCCATCAAGGGCCGCGACGGGCAGGGCAGTCCACCCAAGGCAGGGCGAGGCTACGAGCAGTACTTC.

Turning to this clone: Relative to the germline gene, one junction end is altered; a read error may explain this. This chain links TRBV5-6 with TRBJ2-7; a possible D gene is TRBD1 (8 bases). The CDR3 has 14 amino acids. CDR1 is SGHDT, CDR2 YYEEEE, per germline. The chain's CDR3 is CASSVTGVWGGEDF. The CDR3 DNA reads as TGTGCCAGCAGCGTGACAGGGGTTTGGGGAGGGGAGGACTTC.

This chain uses TRBV5-6 with TRBJ2-3; D unresolved. Germline V gene data show CDR1 as SGHDT and CDR2 as YYEEEE. The CDR3 has 15 amino acids. V lost 3 bases and J lost 2, with 13 bases in between. The CDR3 reads CASSSRWRSTDTQYF. The CDR3 region has the DNA TGTGCCAGCAGCTCGCGGTGGCGGTCCACAGATACGCAGTATTTT.

This clone showed up just a few times. This rearrangement joins TRBV25-1 to TRBJ2-7, with D perhaps matching TRBD2 (5 bases). The CDR3 has 14 amino acids. The V gene's germline CDR1 is MGHDK and CDR2 SYGVNS. With 5 bases removed from V and 5 bases from J, the gap between germline ends came to 16 bases. Here the CDR3 DNA reads TGTGCCAGCAGTCATTCGGGGTCGTCCCACGAGCAGTACTTC. This translates into CASSHSGSSHEQYF.

J is TRBJ1-4 and V is TRBV7-3, with TRBD1 matching 7 bases. V lost 3 bases, J lost 7 bases, and 5 bases stayed unmatched. Per germline, CDR1 SGHTA and CDR2 FQGTGA. The CDR3 spans 14 residues. CDR3 DNA sequence: TGTGCCAGCAGCTTTACAGGGGAGAGTGAAAAACTGTTTTTT. Encoded protein: CASSFTGESEKLFF.

V usage is TRBV25-1 and J usage is TRBJ2-5; 7 positions match TRBD1. The end of the DNA is better explained by TRBJ2-7, so the J call may be wrong. Germline assignment: CDR1 MGHDK and CDR2 SYGVNS. The CDR3 is 16 amino acids. CDR3 residues: CASSRTDRVASYEQYF. Written as DNA, the CDR3 is TGTGCCAGCAGTCGAACCGACAGGGTCGCATCCTACGAGCAGTACTTC.

This chain connects TRBV7-9 to TRBJ1-1; maybe TRBD1 (5 bases). The ends were cut back, 4 bases at V and 5 bases at J, with 5 bases in the middle. The germline CDR1 and CDR2 sequences are SEHNR and FQNEAQ (reference sequence). The CDR3 runs to 11 residues. CDR3 nucleotide sequence: TGTGCCAGCAGCTCAGGGACTGAAGCTTTCTTT. It encodes CASSSGTEAFF.

This rearrangement joins TRBV5-4 to TRBJ2-5, with TRBD2 matching over 13 bases. Germline CDR1 is SGHNT and CDR2 is YYREEE (reference sequence). The V gene end was trimmed by 4 bases and the J gene end by 2 bases; junction bases not matched to a gene: 5. The CDR3 runs 16 residues. The CDR3 bases are TGTGCCAGCAGCCGTACTAGCGGGAGGGCTCAAGAGACCCAGTACTTC. Translated, it gives CASSRTSGRAQETQYF.

This clone has only a few counts. This chain uses TRBV6-1 with TRBJ2-2; D perhaps matches TRBD1 (5 bases). This CDR3 is built from 15 residues. Germline CDR1 is MNHNS and CDR2 is SASEGT. V lost 5 bases to trimming and J lost 6 bases, with 16 bases between them. CDR3 coding DNA: TGTGCCAGCAGTATCACCCAGGGTGTTTCCGGGGAGCTGTTTTTT. Protein sequence: CASSITQGVSGELFF.

The V call is TRBV15, the J call TRBJ2-1; D possibly corresponds to TRBD2 (6 bases). Germline V gene sequence: CDR1 LNHNV, CDR2 YYDKDF (reference sequence). The CDR3 consists of 13 residues. V was clipped by 0 bases and J by 12 bases, with 12 bases between them. The CDR3 DNA is TGTGCCACCAGCAGAGATGTGGGGGGTGCGCAGTTCTTC. Its protein is CATSRDVGGAQFF.

This clone was detected only once. The V and J genes are TRBV7-8 and TRBJ1-5; no definite D call. V lost 5 bases and J lost 2, with 10 bases in between. CDR3 length: 14 residues. Looked up from germline, CDR1 is SGHVS and CDR2 is FQNEAQ. The CDR3 DNA is TGTGCCAGCAGCCACCGGACTCGCAATCAGCCCCAGCATTTT. This sequence encodes CASSHRTRNQPQHF.

CDR3: CASSHDRGEAFF. CDR3 coding DNA: TGTGCCAGCAGCCACGACAGGGGCGAAGCTTTCTTT. The genes are TRBV7-8 and TRBJ1-1, with TRBD1 identical over 8 bases. The V gene end was trimmed by 5 bases and the J gene end by 8 bases; junction bases not matched to a gene: 4. The CDR3 runs 12 residues. Germline lookup yields CDR1 SGHVS and CDR2 FQNEAQ.

V usage is TRBV9 and J usage is TRBJ1-2; no clear D gene. Trimming left V 1 base short and J 2 bases short, with 9 bases between. The germline gives CDR1 SGDLS, CDR2 YYNGEE. The CDR3 loop spans 14 amino acids. For the CDR3, the DNA is TGTGCCAGCAGCGTAAGCGCGGAGAACTATGGCTACACCTTC. The encoded protein is CASSVSAENYGYTF. Looking up the rest from reference TRBV9 and TRBJ1-2 gives the full variable domain: DSGVTQTPKHLITATGQRVTLRCSPRSGDLSVYWYQQSLDQGLQFLIQYYNGEERAKGNILERFSAQQFPDLHSELNLSSLELGDSALYFCASSVSAENYGYTFGSGTRLTVV.

J is TRBJ2-3 and V is TRBV2; TRBD2 is a possible D gene (5 bases). From germline, CDR1 is SNHLY and CDR2 FYNNEI. V lost 3 bases to trimming and J lost 2 bases, with 18 bases between them. The CDR3 has 17 residues. CDR3: CASSESNSAVNTDTQYF. CDR3 DNA: TGTGCCAGCAGTGAGTCCAATAGCGCCGTAAACACAGATACGCAGTATTTT.

The V and J genes are TRBV11-2 and TRBJ1-4, with D uncertain. Between the trimmed V and J ends, which lost 2 bases and 8 bases, there was a span of 18 bases. Germline V gene lookup returns CDR1 SGHAT and CDR2 FQNNGV. This CDR3 has 16 amino acids. In DNA form, the CDR3 reads TGTGCCAGCAGCTTATCAGGTTTTGCGGGAAAGGAAAAACTGTTTTTT. Encoded protein: CASSLSGFAGKEKLFF.

The chain links TRBV18 to TRBJ2-5; 7 bases map to TRBD1. This CDR3 comprises 14 residues. Germline V gene lookup returns CDR1 KGHSH and CDR2 LQKENI. The junction had 2 bases not matched to a gene; V was cut back by 3 bases and J by 1 base. CDR3 DNA sequence: TGTGCCAGCTCACCTACAGGGGCCCAAGAGACCCAGTACTTC. Protein sequence: CASSPTGAQETQYF.

In this sample, this clone turned up a few times. The chain has TRBV4-1 and TRBJ2-7, with a weak D call TRBD2 (6 bases). V was clipped by 4 bases and J by 8 bases, with 21 bases between them. This CDR3 has 15 residues. The germline V gene has CDR1 MGHRA and CDR2 YSYEKL. The CDR3 spells CASSPGAGTLGQQYF. CDR3 DNA: TGCGCCAGCAGCCCAGGAGCAGGGACTCTCGGGCAGCAGTACTTC.

The rearrangement links TRBV11-3 to TRBJ2-7; TRBD2 might be the D (5 bases). V lost 5 bases and J lost 6, with 17 bases in between. This CDR3 region has 14 residues. Germline CDR1 and CDR2: SGHNT and YENEEA. In DNA, the CDR3 is TGTGCCAGCAGCGGACCCGGGATGCCTGGCGAGCAGTACTTC. It specifies CASSGPGMPGEQYF.

The genes are TRBV4-3 and TRBJ1-6; possibly TRBD1 for D (6 bases). The germline gives CDR1 LGHNA, CDR2 YSLEER. This CDR3 has 15 residues. V was clipped by 0 bases and J by 8 bases, with 11 bases between them. The CDR3 coding sequence is TGCGCCAGCAGCCAAGATAACAGGGTTTATTCACCCCTCCACTTT. Encoded protein: CASSQDNRVYSPLHF.

This chain connects TRBV9 to TRBJ2-7; the match to TRBD2 covers 8 bases. Germline V gene sequence: CDR1 SGDLS, CDR2 YYNGEE. CDR3 length equals 15 residues. The V gene end was trimmed by 2 bases and the J gene end by 5 bases; junction bases not matched to a gene: 9. The CDR3, as DNA: TGTGCCAGCAGCGTCACTAGCGGCCGGGAGCACGAGCAGTACTTC. Encoded protein: CASSVTSGREHEQYF.

The rearrangement links TRBV29-1 to TRBJ2-7, with 11 bases aligning to TRBD2. Looked up from germline, CDR1 is SQVTM and CDR2 is ANQGSEA. Germline trimming cut 7 bases from V and 2 bases from J; bases unmatched to any gene: 7. The CDR3 is made up of 14 amino acids. The CDR3 here is CSALAGVPTYEQYF. The CDR3 bases are TGCAGCGCACTAGCGGGGGTCCCAACCTACGAGCAGTACTTC.

The V and J genes are TRBV27 and TRBJ2-2; weak D call: TRBD2 (6 bases). Germline CDR1 MNHEY, CDR2 SMNVEV (reference sequence). V lost 3 bases to trimming and J lost 7 bases, with 21 bases between them. The CDR3 runs 17 residues. The CDR3 nucleotides are TGTGCCAGCAGTTTCTCCGCGGGGCTAGCTCGGTTCGGGGAGCTGTTTTTT. Its protein product is CASSFSAGLARFGELFF.